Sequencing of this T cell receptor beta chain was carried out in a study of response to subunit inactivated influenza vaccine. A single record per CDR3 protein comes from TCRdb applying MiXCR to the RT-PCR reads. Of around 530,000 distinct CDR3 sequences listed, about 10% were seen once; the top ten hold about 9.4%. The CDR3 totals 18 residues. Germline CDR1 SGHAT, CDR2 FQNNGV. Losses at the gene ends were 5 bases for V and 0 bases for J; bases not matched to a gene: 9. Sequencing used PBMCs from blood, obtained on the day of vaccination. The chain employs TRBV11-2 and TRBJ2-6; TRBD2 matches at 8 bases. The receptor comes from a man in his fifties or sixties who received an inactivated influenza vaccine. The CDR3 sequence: CASSPRGSGVSGANVLTF. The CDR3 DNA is TGTGCCAGCAGCCCCCGGGGTAGCGGGGTCTCTGGGGCCAACGTCCTGACTTTC. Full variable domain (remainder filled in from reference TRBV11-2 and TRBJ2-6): EAGVAQSPRYKIIEKRQSVAFWCNPISGHATLYWYQQILGQGPKLLIQFQNNGVVDDSQLPKDRFSAERLKGVDSTLKIQPAKLEDSAVYLCASSPRGSGVSGANVLTFGAGSRLTVL.